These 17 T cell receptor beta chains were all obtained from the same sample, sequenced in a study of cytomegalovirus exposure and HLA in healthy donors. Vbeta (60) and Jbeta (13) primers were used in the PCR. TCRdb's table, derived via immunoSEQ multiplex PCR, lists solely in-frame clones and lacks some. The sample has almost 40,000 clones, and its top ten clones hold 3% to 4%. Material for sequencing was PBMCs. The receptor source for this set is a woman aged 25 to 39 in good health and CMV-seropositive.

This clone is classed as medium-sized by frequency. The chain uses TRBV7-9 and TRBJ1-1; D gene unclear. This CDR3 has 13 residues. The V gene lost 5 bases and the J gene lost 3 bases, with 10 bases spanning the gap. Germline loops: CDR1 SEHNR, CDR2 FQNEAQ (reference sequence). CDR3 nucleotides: TGTGCCAGCAGCCTGAACCGGGACACTGAAGCTTTCTTT. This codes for CASSLNRDTEAFF.

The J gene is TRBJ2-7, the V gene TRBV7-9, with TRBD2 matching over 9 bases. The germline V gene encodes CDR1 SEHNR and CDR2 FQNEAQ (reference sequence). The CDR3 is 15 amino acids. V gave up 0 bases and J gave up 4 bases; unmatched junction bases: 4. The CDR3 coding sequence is TGTGCCAGCAGCTTAGCTCCGGGACTAGCTTACGAGCAGTACTTC. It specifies CASSLAPGLAYEQYF.

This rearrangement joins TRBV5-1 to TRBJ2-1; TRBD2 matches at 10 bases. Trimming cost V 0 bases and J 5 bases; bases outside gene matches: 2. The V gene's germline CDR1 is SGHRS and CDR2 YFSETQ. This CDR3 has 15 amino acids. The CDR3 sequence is CASSLVGLADNEQFF. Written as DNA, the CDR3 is TGCGCCAGCAGCTTGGTAGGACTAGCGGACAATGAGCAGTTCTTC.

The CDR3 sequence: CASSLLAGLYIGTSGGEQFF. The CDR3 nucleotides read TGCGCCAGCAGCCTCCTGGCAGGGTTGTACATCGGGACTAGCGGGGGGGAGCAGTTCTTC. The chain joins TRBV4-1 to TRBJ2-1; 15 bases fit TRBD2. Per germline, CDR1 MGHRA and CDR2 YSYEKL. CDR3 length: 20 amino acids. The J segment lost 10 bases and the V segment lost 4 bases, leaving 20 bases of the junction unmatched.

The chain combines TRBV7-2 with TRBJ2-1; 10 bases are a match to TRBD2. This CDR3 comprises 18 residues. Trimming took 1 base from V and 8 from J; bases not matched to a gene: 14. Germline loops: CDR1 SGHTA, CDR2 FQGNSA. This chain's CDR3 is CASSLDLVVQRGGHEQFF. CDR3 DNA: TGTGCCAGCAGCTTAGATCTGGTGGTACAGCGGGGGGGCCATGAGCAGTTCTTC.

As DNA, the CDR3 is TGCGCCAGCAGTTCGATTACGGCGGCAGGCGGGGGTGAGCAGTTCTTC. It yields the protein CASSSITAAGGGEQFF. The chain employs TRBV5-1 and TRBJ2-1; 7 nucleotides match TRBD2. Germline V CDR1 and CDR2: SGHRS, YFSETQ. V shed 5 bases and J 9 bases; nucleotides not matched to a gene: 17. The CDR3 has 16 amino acids.

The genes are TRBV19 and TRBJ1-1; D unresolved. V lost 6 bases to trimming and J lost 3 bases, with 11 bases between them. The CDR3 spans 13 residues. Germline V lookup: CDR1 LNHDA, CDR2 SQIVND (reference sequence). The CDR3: CASRDLGDTEAFF. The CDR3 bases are TGTGCCAGTAGAGACCTCGGGGACACTGAAGCTTTCTTT.

The CDR3 reads CASSVGQSSGNTIYF. In DNA, the CDR3 is TGTGCCAGCAGCGTAGGACAGAGCTCTGGAAACACCATATATTTT. This chain links TRBV9 with TRBJ1-3, with a tentative D call TRBD1 (5 bases). CDR3 size: 15 residues. The V gene's germline CDR1 is SGDLS and CDR2 YYNGEE. Trimming stripped 0 bases from V and 0 bases from J, with 7 bases between.

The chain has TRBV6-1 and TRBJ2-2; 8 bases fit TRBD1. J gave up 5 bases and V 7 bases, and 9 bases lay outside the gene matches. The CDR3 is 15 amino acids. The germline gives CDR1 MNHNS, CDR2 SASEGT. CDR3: CASTIDRGNTGELFF. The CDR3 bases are TGTGCCAGCACTATCGACAGGGGCAATACCGGGGAGCTGTTTTTT.

CDR3 bases: TGTGCCAGCAGCCTTTACAGGGGGCAGGACACCGGGGAGCTGTTTTTT. The encoded protein is CASSLYRGQDTGELFF. The chain carries TRBV7-9 and TRBJ2-2; the match to TRBD1 covers 9 bases. Germline CDR1 and CDR2: SEHNR and FQNEAQ (reference sequence). This CDR3 contains 16 residues. Trimming took 5 bases from V and 3 from J; bases not matched to a gene: 7.

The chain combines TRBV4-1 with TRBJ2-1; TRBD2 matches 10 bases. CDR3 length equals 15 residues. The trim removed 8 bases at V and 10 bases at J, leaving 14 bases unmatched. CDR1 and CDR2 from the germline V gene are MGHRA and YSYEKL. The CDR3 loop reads CASQRLAGGRGEQFF. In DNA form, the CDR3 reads TGCGCCAGCCAGAGGTTAGCGGGGGGCCGAGGAGAGCAGTTCTTC.

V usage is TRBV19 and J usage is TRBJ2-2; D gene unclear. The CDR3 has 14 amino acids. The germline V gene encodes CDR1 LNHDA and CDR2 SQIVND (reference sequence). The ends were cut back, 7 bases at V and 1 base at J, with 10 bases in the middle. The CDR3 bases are TGTGCCAGTACCGTCGGGTGGAACACCGGGGAGCTGTTTTTT. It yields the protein CASTVGWNTGELFF. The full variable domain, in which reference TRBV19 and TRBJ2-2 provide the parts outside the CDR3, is DGGITQSPKYLFRKEGQNVTLSCEQNLNHDAMYWYRQDPGQGLRLIYYSQIVNDFQKGDIAEGYSVSREKKESFPLTVTSAQKNPTAFYLCASTVGWNTGELFFGEGSRLTVL.

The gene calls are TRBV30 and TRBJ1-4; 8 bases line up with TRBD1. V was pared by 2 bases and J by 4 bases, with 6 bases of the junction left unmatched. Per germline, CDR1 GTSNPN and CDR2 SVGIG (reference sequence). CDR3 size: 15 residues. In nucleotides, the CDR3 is TGTGCCTGGAGTAGAGGGACAGGAGTTAATGAAAAACTGTTTTTT. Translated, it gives CAWSRGTGVNEKLFF.

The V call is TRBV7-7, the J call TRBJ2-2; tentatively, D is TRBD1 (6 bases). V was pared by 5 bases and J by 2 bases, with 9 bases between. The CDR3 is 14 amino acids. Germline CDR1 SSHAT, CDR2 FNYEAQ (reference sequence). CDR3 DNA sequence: TGTGCCAGCAGCCGGGGACACAACACCGGGGAGCTGTTTTTT. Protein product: CASSRGHNTGELFF.

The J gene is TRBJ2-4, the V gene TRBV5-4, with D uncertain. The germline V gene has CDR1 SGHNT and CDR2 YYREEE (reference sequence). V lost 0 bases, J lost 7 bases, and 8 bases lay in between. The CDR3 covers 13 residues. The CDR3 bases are TGTGCCAGCAGCTTGGAGGAAGCGAACATTCAGTACTTC. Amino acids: CASSLEEANIQYF.

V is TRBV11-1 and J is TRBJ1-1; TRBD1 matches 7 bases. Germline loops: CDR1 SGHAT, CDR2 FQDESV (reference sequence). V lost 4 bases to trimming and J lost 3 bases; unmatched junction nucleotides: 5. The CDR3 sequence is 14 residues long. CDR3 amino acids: CASSSDREYTEAFF. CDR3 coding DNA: TGTGCCAGCAGCTCAGACAGGGAGTACACTGAAGCTTTCTTT. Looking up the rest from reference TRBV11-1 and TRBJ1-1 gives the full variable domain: EAEVAQSPRYKITEKSQAVAFWCDPISGHATLYWYRQILGQGPELLVQFQDESVVDDSQLPKDRFSAERLKGVDSTLKIQPAELGDSAMYLCASSSDREYTEAFFGQGTRLTVV.

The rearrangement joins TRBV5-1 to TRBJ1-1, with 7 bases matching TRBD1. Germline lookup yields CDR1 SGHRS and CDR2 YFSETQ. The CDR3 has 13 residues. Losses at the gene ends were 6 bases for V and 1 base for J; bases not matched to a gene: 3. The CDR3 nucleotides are TGCGCCAGCACCTCAGGGGGGAACACTGAAGCTTTCTTT. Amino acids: CASTSGGNTEAFF.